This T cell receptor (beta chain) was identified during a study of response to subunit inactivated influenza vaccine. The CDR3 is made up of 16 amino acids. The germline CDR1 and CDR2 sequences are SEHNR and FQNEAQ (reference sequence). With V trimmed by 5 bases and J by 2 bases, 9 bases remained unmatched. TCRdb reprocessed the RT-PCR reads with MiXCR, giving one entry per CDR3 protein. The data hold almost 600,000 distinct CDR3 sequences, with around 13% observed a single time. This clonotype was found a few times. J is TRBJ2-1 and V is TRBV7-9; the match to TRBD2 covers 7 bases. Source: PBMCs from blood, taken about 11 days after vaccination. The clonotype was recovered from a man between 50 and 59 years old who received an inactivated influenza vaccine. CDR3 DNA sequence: TGTGCCAGCAGCGCGTTTAGCGGGCCTGCCTACAATGAGCAGTTCTTC. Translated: CASSAFSGPAYNEQFF.